The rows below give T cell receptor beta chains drawn from one sample of a study of blood T cell repertoires in COVID-19. The protocol was immunoSEQ multiplex PCR, while the TCRdb copy is restricted to in-frame clones and leaves out a portion. Here the sample spans around 70,000 clones, roughly 82% being singletons. The sequenced material came from peripheral blood. These receptors all stem from a man in his 60s with acute or convalescent COVID-19. CDR3s include the opening cysteine and the closing phenylalanine or tryptophan. Each record gives: clone size, J gene, D gene, V gene, CDR3 protein, CDR3 DNA. D genes are given only for firm matches. Rows give clone size only sometimes, using once, few, many, or a class for an expanded clone.

-,TRBJ2-5,TRBD1,TRBV13,CASSSGQGASAKDQETQYF,TGTGCCAGCAGCAGCGGACAGGGGGCGTCCGCCAAAGACCAAGAGACCCAGTACTTC
-,TRBJ2-7,-,TRBV2,CASNRQISNTGEQYF,TGTGCCAGCAATCGCCAGATTAGCAATACGGGGGAGCAGTACTTC
-,TRBJ1-2,TRBD1,TRBV2,CASSGRQGNYGYTF,TGTGCCAGCAGTGGCCGACAGGGGAATTATGGCTACACCTTC
-,TRBJ1-2,TRBD1,TRBV27,CASSFTGGYGYTF,TGTGCCAGCAGTTTCACAGGGGGCTATGGCTACACCTTC
-,TRBJ1-2,TRBD1,TRBV24-1,CATSDPGGGYGYTF,TGTGCCACCAGTGATCCAGGGGGCGGCTATGGCTACACCTTC
few,TRBJ1-1,TRBD1,TRBV18,CASRGQGNTEAFF,TGTGCCAGCCGGGGACAGGGGAACACTGAAGCTTTCTTT
-,TRBJ2-4,-,TRBV5-4,CASSPRQGIDIQYF,TGTGCCAGCAGCCCCCGGCAGGGAATAGACATTCAGTACTTC
-,TRBJ1-3,-,TRBV30,CAWSVSYTIYF,TGTGCCTGGAGTGTTTCGTACACCATATATTTT
-,TRBJ2-2,TRBD2,TRBV10-1,CASSESLAGVNTGELFF,TGCGCCAGCAGTGAGTCTCTAGCGGGGGTGAACACCGGGGAGCTGTTTTTT
-,TRBJ1-5,TRBD1,TRBV2,CASSERGLQPQHF,TGTGCCAGCAGTGAAAGGGGGCTTCAGCCCCAGCATTTT
-,TRBJ1-3,-,TRBV6-6,CASRPQGVNSGNTIYF,TGTGCCAGCAGGCCTCAAGGGGTCAACTCTGGAAACACCATATATTTT
-,TRBJ2-1,-,TRBV5-1,CASSLQGPWVDEQFF,TGCGCCAGCAGCTTACAGGGACCCTGGGTGGATGAGCAGTTCTTC
-,TRBJ1-1,-,TRBV18,CASSPDTVNTEAFF,TGTGCCAGCTCACCGGATACAGTGAACACTGAAGCTTTCTTT
few,TRBJ1-1,-,TRBV6-6,CASREDGATEAFF,TGTGCCAGCAGGGAGGACGGTGCTACTGAAGCTTTCTTT
few,TRBJ1-5,TRBD1,TRBV19,CASSTDRDQPQHF,TGTGCCAGTAGTACAGACAGGGATCAGCCCCAGCATTTT
-,TRBJ2-3,TRBD1,TRBV19,CASSIVAGGKGDTQYF,TGTGCCAGTAGTATAGTCGCAGGGGGAAAGGGAGATACGCAGTATTTT
-,TRBJ2-3,TRBD1,TRBV2,CASSRTGVFSGGYTDTQYF,TGTGCCAGCAGCCGGACAGGGGTCTTCTCCGGGGGTTACACAGATACGCAGTATTTT
-,TRBJ2-4,-,TRBV6-2/TRBV6-3,CASSYEGAVVLAKNIQYF,TGTGCCAGCAGTTACGAAGGGGCAGTGGTCCTAGCCAAAAACATTCAGTACTTC
-,TRBJ1-2,TRBD1,TRBV18,CASSPQGARGYTF,TGTGCCAGCTCACCACAGGGGGCGCGAGGCTACACCTTC
-,TRBJ1-5,-,TRBV24-1,CATSDAGMNQPQHF,TGTGCCACCAGTGATGCGGGGATGAATCAGCCCCAGCATTTT
few,TRBJ1-2,-,TRBV7-9,CASSLVLSGYTF,TGTGCCAGCAGCTTAGTACTAAGCGGCTACACCTTC
-,TRBJ1-1,-,TRBV18,CASSTGTHSSGTEAFF,TGTGCCAGCTCAACCGGGACTCACTCGTCCGGGACTGAAGCTTTCTTT
-,TRBJ1-1,-,TRBV6-5,CASSPMRGGTEAFF,TGTGCCAGCAGCCCAATGAGGGGAGGCACTGAAGCTTTCTTT
-,TRBJ1-2,TRBD1,TRBV4-3,CASSPETGGSGYTF,TGCGCCAGCAGCCCGGAGACAGGGGGCAGTGGCTACACCTTC
-,TRBJ2-7,-,TRBV2,CASSTDGSYEQYF,TGTGCCAGCAGTACTGACGGGTCCTACGAGCAGTACTTC
-,TRBJ1-2,-,TRBV11-2,CASSSATTGTGYTF,TGTGCCAGCAGCAGTGCAACCACAGGGACCGGCTACACCTTC
-,TRBJ1-5,TRBD1,TRBV24-1,CATSEGGIGQPQHF,TGTGCCACCAGTGAAGGGGGCATAGGTCAGCCCCAGCATTTT
once,TRBJ1-5,TRBD1,TRBV10-3,CAISEPGGQPQHF,TGTGCCATCAGTGAGCCAGGGGGACAGCCCCAGCATTTT
few,TRBJ2-1,TRBD2,TRBV11-2,CASSLSTSVAYNEQFF,TGTGCCAGCAGCTTGTCGACTAGCGTCGCCTACAATGAGCAGTTCTTC
-,TRBJ1-6,TRBD1,TRBV27,CASSQRQGASPLHF,TGTGCCAGCAGCCAACGCCAGGGGGCTTCACCCCTCCACTTT
-,TRBJ1-1,-,TRBV2,CASSRIGGAPEAFF,TGTGCCAGCAGTCGGATTGGGGGGGCCCCTGAAGCTTTCTTT
-,TRBJ2-7,TRBD1,TRBV10-2,CASSVRGTGAYEQYF,TGCGCCAGCAGTGTAAGGGGGACAGGGGCCTACGAGCAGTACTTC
once,TRBJ2-2,TRBD2,TRBV29-1,CSVILAGVTGELFF,TGCAGCGTTATCTTAGCGGGGGTGACCGGGGAGCTGTTTTTT
-,TRBJ1-1,-,TRBV28,CASSPGGGNTEAFF,TGTGCCAGCAGTCCCGGAGGTGGGAACACTGAAGCTTTCTTT
-,TRBJ1-4,TRBD1,TRBV6-2/TRBV6-3,CASSDTGTANEKLFF,TGTGCCAGCAGTGACACCGGGACAGCTAATGAAAAACTGTTTTTT
-,TRBJ2-5,TRBD1,TRBV10-3,CATGTDRETQYF,TGTGCCACCGGGACAGACCGGGAGACCCAGTACTTC
-,TRBJ2-7,TRBD2,TRBV6-5,CASTGGGRYEQYF,TGTGCCAGCACCGGCGGGGGGCGCTACGAGCAGTACTTC
few,TRBJ1-1,TRBD1,TRBV9,CASSTHGQGLSVAFF,TGTGCCAGCAGCACACACGGACAGGGGCTTTCGGTAGCTTTCTTT
-,TRBJ1-5,TRBD1,TRBV6-2/TRBV6-3,CASSYSTRTGFQPQHF,TGTGCCAGCAGTTACTCTACCCGGACAGGGTTCCAGCCCCAGCATTTT
-,TRBJ1-1,-,TRBV3-1/TRBV3-2,CASSPRSGVTEAFF,TGTGCCAGCAGCCCTCGATCGGGGGTCACTGAAGCTTTCTTT
once,TRBJ2-6,-,TRBV5-1,CASTVLGRSGANVLTF,TGCGCCAGCACCGTCCTCGGTCGCTCTGGGGCCAACGTCCTGACTTTC
-,TRBJ2-3,-,TRBV2,CASSAGTHSTDTQYF,TGTGCCAGCAGCGCCGGGACACATAGCACAGATACGCAGTATTTT
-,TRBJ2-2,TRBD1,TRBV5-1,CASSLSGQGVGTGELFF,TGCGCCAGCAGCTTGTCAGGACAGGGAGTGGGGACCGGGGAGCTGTTTTTT
-,TRBJ2-7,TRBD2,TRBV7-2,CASSPTGTSGGKSYEQYF,TGTGCCAGCAGCCCCACCGGGACTAGCGGGGGAAAGTCCTACGAGCAGTACTTC
-,TRBJ2-3,TRBD1,TRBV11-2,CASSSTGPSSTDTQYF,TGTGCCAGCAGCTCGACAGGGCCTTCTAGCACAGATACGCAGTATTTT
-,TRBJ1-1,TRBD1,TRBV7-9,CASSLETGTEAFF,TGTGCCAGCAGCTTAGAGACAGGGACTGAAGCTTTCTTT
few,TRBJ1-3,-,TRBV4-2,CASSHQTGTGNTIYF,TGTGCCAGCAGCCATCAAACAGGGACTGGAAACACCATATATTTT